This entry is about one T cell receptor (beta chain). Its antigen is unknown. This sample is drawn from a study of cytomegalovirus exposure and HLA in healthy donors. Study-level points and caveats: Several of the most significant clusters were apparently associated with common viral pathogens in a later analysis. A later look showed TCR association rates differing by HLA locus, highest for DRB1 and lowest for HLA-C.

Germline V gene lookup returns CDR1 MNHEY and CDR2 SVGAGI. V shed 7 bases and J shed 5 bases, with 8 bases lying between them. The CDR3 is 11 amino acids. 60 Vbeta and 13 Jbeta primers were used in PCR. Using immunoSEQ multiplex PCR, the repertoire was profiled, and TCRdb retains in-frame clones only, with some absent. The sample carries around 170,000 clones, approximately 84% recorded once. The V and J genes are TRBV6-5 and TRBJ2-5, with a possible D match to TRBD2 (5 bases). Material for sequencing was PBMCs. The clonotype comes from a woman aged 45 to 65 in good health and CMV-seropositive. The CDR3 bases are TGTGCCAGCACCCGAGGGGAGACCCAGTACTTC. The encoded protein is CASTRGETQYF.